A single sample is the source of the 10 T cell receptor beta chains below, sequenced in a study of blood T cell repertoires in COVID-19 (dated by TCRdb to 2020 to 2022). The protocol used for the library was the immunoSEQ multiplex PCR assay. TCRdb stores this immuneACCESS table with in-frame sequences only. Part of the clones is absent; in the studies checked, under half of the shortfall reflects unresolved V genes, and no reason is known for the rest. The sample table contains more than 95,000 clones; only one count was recorded for roughly 79% of them. The top ten clones comprise roughly 25% of the sample. Sequences were obtained from peripheral blood. The source is a human donor in a cohort sampled during active COVID-19.

The gene calls are TRBV29-1 and TRBJ1-1; 9 bases agree with TRBD1. V gave up 4 bases and J gave up 0 bases; unmatched junction bases: 0. Germline loops: CDR1 SQVTM, CDR2 ANQGSEA. The CDR3 contains 13 residues. CDR3 loop: CSVGTGVNTEAFF. The DNA for the CDR3 is TGCAGCGTTGGGACAGGGGTGAACACTGAAGCTTTCTTT.

V usage is TRBV7-2 and J usage is TRBJ1-5; the D gene is possibly TRBD1 (5 bases). This CDR3 is built from 14 residues. V lost 5 bases to trimming and J lost 2 bases, with 10 bases between them. Germline CDR1 SGHTA, CDR2 FQGNSA. CDR3 in amino acids: CASSNRGGNQPQHF. CDR3 nucleotides: TGTGCCAGCAGCAACCGGGGGGGCAATCAGCCCCAGCATTTT.

The chain joins TRBV2 to TRBJ2-7; 8 bases line up with TRBD1. This CDR3 spans 13 amino acids. Trimming cost V 7 bases and J 3 bases; bases outside gene matches: 5. The germline V gene encodes CDR1 SNHLY and CDR2 FYNNEI. CDR3 in DNA: TGTGCCAGCACTGAGGACAGGGTCTACGAGCAGTACTTC. Translated, it gives CASTEDRVYEQYF.

The chain employs TRBV19 and TRBJ2-2; 11 nucleotides match TRBD1. V shed 10 bases and J 8 bases; nucleotides not matched to a gene: 6. Germline CDR1 reads LNHDA; CDR2 reads SQIVND (reference sequence). The CDR3 is 13 amino acids. The CDR3 loop reads CATRDRGTGELFF. In DNA, the CDR3 is TGTGCCACTCGGGACAGGGGGACAGGGGAGCTGTTTTTT.

The chain is built from TRBV24-1 and TRBJ2-1; 8 positions agree with TRBD2. Germline V gene sequence: CDR1 KGHDR, CDR2 SFDVKD. The CDR3 covers 14 residues. The V segment lost 4 bases and the J segment 15 bases; nucleotides outside the gene matches: 13. In DNA, the CDR3 is TGTGCCACCAGTGACACAAGGGCCGGGACTAGTCTGTTCTTC. Its translation: CATSDTRAGTSLFF.

Comments on this clone: Sequence at one end of the junction differs from germline and may be a read error. The rearrangement uses TRBV3-1 (or the pseudogene TRBV3-2) and TRBJ2-7, with a weak D call TRBD1 (5 bases). The CDR3 contains 11 residues. Germline CDR1 is LGHDT and CDR2 is YNNKEL (reference sequence). CDR3 in amino acids: CASSQKGRVDF. In nucleotides, the CDR3 is TGTGCCAGCAGCCAGAAAGGCAGGGTTGACTTC.

This chain joins TRBV29-1 and TRBJ1-2; 10 nucleotides align to TRBD1. The junction had 6 bases not matched to a gene; V was cut back by 6 bases and J by 5 bases. Germline CDR1 SQVTM, CDR2 ANQGSEA. The CDR3 has 13 residues. The CDR3 protein is CSVGGDRGYGYTF. Here the CDR3 DNA reads TGCAGCGTCGGAGGGGACAGGGGATATGGCTACACCTTC.

The chain joins TRBV3-1 (or the pseudogene TRBV3-2) to TRBJ1-3; possible D gene TRBD1, 6 bases. The germline CDR1 and CDR2 sequences are LGHDT and YNNKEL (reference sequence). V was pared by 2 bases and J by 6 bases, with 11 bases between. This CDR3 is 14 amino acids long. CDR3 in amino acids: CASSQTGSENTIYF. The CDR3 bases are TGTGCCAGCAGCCAAACAGGGAGTGAAAACACCATATATTTT.

This clone appeared once. This CDR3 reads CASSTRTGGNEKLFF. In DNA form, the CDR3 reads TGTGCCAGCAGCACTCGGACAGGGGGAAATGAAAAACTGTTTTTT. The chain is built from TRBV7-6 and TRBJ1-4; 10 bases map to TRBD1. Trimming took 5 bases from V and 5 from J; bases not matched to a gene: 5. Germline CDR1 is SGHVS and CDR2 is FNYEAQ. The CDR3 has 15 amino acids. The full variable domain, its missing parts supplied by reference TRBV7-6 and TRBJ1-4, is GAGVSQSPRYKVTKRGQDVALRCDPISGHVSLYWYRQALGQGPEFLTYFNYEAQQDKSGLPNDRFSAERPEGSISTLTIQRTEQRDSAMYRCASSTRTGGNEKLFFGSGTQLSVL.

This clone appeared a few times. This chain connects TRBV6-5 to TRBJ2-5, with a possible D match to TRBD1 (5 bases). Trimming stripped 4 bases from V and 5 bases from J, with 11 bases between. The CDR3 runs to 13 residues. From germline, CDR1 is MNHEY and CDR2 SVGAGI. For the CDR3, the DNA is TGTGCCAGCAGTTCAGGGCATATTGAGACCCAGTACTTC. This codes for CASSSGHIETQYF.